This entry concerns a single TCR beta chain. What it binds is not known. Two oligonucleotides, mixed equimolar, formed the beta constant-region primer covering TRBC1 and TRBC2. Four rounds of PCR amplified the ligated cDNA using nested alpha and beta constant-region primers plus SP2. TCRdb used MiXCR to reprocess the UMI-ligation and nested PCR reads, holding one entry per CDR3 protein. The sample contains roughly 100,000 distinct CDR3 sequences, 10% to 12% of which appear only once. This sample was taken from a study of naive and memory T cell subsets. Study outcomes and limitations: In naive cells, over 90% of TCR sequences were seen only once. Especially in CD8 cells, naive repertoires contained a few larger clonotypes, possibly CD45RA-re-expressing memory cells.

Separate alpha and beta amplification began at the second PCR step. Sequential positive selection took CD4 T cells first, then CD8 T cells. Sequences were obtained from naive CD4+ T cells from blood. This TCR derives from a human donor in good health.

DNA of the CDR3: TGTGCCAGCAGCTTAGGGGGGATCACAGTCGAGCAGTACTTC. Its translation is CASSLGGITVEQYF. The rearrangement joins TRBV7-2 to TRBJ2-7; D may correspond to TRBD1 or TRBD2 (5 bases each). This CDR3 is built from 14 residues. Germline V gene lookup returns CDR1 SGHTA and CDR2 FQGNSA. V was trimmed by 1 base and J by 6 bases, leaving 13 bases between them.